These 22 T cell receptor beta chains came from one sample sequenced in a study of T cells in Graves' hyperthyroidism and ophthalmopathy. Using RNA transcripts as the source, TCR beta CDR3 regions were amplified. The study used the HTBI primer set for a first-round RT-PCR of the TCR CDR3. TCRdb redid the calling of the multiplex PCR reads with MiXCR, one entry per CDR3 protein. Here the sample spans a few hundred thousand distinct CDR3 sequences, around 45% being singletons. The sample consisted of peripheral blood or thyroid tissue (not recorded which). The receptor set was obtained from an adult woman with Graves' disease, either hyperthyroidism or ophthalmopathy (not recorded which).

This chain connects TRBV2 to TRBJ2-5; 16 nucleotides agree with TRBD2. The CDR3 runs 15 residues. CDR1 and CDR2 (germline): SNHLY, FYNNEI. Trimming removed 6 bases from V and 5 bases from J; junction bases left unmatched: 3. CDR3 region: CASRGTSGRAETQYF. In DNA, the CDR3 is TGTGCCAGCAGAGGGACTAGCGGGAGGGCGGAGACCCAGTACTTC.

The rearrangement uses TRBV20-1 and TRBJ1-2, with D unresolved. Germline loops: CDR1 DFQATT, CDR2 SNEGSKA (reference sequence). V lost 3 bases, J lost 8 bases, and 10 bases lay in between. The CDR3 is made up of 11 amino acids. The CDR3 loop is CSARSVDGYTF. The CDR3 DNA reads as TGCAGTGCTAGGTCGGTGGACGGCTACACCTTC.

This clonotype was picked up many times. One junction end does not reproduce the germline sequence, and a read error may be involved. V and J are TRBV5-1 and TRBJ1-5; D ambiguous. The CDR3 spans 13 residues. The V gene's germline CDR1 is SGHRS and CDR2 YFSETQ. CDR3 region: CASSLEADQPQHF. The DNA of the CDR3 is TGTGCCAGCAGCTTAGAGGCGGATCAGCCCCAGCATTTT.

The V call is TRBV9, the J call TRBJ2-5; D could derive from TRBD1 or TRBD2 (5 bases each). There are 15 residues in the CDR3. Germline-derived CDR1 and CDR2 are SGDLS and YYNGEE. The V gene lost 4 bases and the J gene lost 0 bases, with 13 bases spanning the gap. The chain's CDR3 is CASSPKWGNQETQYF. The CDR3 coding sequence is TGTGCCAGCAGCCCGAAATGGGGGAACCAAGAGACCCAGTACTTC.

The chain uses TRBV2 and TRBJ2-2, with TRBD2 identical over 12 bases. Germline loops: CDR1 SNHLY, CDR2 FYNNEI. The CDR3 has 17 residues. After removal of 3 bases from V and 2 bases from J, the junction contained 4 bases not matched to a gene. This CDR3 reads CASSDLTSGGNTGELFF. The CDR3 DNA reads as TGTGCCAGCAGTGACTTGACTAGCGGGGGTAACACCGGGGAGCTGTTTTTT.

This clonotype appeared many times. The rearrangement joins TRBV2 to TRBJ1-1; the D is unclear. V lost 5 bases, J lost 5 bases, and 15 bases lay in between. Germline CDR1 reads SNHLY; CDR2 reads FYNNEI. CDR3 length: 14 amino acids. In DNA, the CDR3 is TGTGCCAGCAGTCTAAGGGCTCAAAGGACTGAAGCTTTCTTT. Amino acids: CASSLRAQRTEAFF.

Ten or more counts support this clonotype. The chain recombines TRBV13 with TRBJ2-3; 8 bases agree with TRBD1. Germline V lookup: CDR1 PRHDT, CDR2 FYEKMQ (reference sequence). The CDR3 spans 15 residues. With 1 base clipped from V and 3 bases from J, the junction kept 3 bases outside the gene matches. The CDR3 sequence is CASSLDDRGTDTQYF. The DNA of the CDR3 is TGTGCCAGCAGCTTAGACGACAGGGGTACAGATACGCAGTATTTT.

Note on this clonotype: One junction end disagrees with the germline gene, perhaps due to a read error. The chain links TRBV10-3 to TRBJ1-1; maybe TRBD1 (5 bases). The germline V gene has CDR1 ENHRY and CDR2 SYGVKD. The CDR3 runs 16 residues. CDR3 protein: CATDQGEGLRNSEAFF. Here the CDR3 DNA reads TGTGCCACCGATCAAGGGGAAGGGCTTCGGAACTCTGAAGCTTTCTTT.

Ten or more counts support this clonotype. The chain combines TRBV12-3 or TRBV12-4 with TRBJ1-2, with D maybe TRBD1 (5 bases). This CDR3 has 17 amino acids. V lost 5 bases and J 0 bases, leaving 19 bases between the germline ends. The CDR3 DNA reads TGTGCCAGCAGTGGGGGATGGGGGAGGGCACCTAACTATGGCTACACCTTC. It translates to CASSGGWGRAPNYGYTF.

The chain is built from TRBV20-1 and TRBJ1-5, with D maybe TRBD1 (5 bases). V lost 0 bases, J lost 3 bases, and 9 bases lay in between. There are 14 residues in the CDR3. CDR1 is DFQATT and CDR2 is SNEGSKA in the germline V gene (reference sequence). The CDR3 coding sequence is TGCAGTGCTAGAGAGGCAGGGAACAATCAGCCCCAGCATTTT. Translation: CSAREAGNNQPQHF.

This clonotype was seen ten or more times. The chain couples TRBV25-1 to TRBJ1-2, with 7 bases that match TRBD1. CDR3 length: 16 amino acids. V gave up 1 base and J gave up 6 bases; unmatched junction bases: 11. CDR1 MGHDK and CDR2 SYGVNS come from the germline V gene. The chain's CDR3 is CASSEWAGPTGDGYTF. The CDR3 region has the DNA TGTGCCAGCAGTGAATGGGCGGGGCCTACAGGGGATGGCTACACCTTC.

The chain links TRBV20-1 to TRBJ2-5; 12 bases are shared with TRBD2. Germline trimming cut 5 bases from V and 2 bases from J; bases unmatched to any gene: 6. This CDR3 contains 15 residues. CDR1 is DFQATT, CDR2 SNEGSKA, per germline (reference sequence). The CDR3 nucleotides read TGCAGTGCTGCACGGACTAGCGGGGATCAAGAGACCCAGTACTTC. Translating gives CSAARTSGDQETQYF.

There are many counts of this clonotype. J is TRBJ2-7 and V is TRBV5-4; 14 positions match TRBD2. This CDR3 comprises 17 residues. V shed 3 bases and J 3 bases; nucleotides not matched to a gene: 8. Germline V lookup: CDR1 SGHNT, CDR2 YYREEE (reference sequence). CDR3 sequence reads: CASSSTGTSGRDYEQYF. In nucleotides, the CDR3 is TGTGCCAGCAGCTCGACGGGGACTAGCGGGAGAGACTACGAGCAGTACTTC.

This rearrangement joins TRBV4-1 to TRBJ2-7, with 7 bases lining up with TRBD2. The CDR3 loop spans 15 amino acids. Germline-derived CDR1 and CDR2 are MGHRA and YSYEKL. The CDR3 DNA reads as TGCACCGGCAGCCAAGTTGAACTAGCGCGCCACGAGCAGTACTTC. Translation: CTGSQVELARHEQYF.

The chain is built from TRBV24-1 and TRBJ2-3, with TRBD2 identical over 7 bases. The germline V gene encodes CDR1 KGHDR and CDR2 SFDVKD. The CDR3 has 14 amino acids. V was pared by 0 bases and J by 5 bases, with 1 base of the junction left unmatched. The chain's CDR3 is CATSDLAGVDTQYF. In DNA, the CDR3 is TGTGCCACCAGTGATTTGGCGGGAGTAGATACGCAGTATTTT.

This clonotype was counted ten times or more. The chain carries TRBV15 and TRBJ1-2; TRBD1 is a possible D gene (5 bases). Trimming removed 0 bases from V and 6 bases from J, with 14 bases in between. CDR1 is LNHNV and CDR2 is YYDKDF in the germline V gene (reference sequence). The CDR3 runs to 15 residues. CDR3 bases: TGTGCCACCAGCAGAGATCGCGGGGCCGGGAATGGCTACACCTTC. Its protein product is CATSRDRGAGNGYTF.

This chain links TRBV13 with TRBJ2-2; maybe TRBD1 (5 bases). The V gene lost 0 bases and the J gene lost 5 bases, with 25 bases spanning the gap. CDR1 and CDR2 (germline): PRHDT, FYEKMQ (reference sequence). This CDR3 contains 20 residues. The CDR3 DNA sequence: TGTGCCAGCAGCTTAGGGTATTTGGGGCAGGCGGTCGAGGAGACCGGGGAGCTGTTTTTT. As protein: CASSLGYLGQAVEETGELFF. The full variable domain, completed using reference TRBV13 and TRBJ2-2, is AAGVIQSPRHLIKEKRETATLKCYPIPRHDTVYWYQQGPGQDPQFLISFYEKMQSDKGSIPDRFSAQQFSDYHSELNMSSLELGDSALYFCASSLGYLGQAVEETGELFFGEGSRLTVL.

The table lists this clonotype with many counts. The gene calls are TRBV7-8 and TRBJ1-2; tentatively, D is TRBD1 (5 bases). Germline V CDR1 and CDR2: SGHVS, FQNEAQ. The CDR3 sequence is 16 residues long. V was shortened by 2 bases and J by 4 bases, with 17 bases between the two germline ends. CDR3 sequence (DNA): TGTGCCAGCAGCTTACGTGGGGCCAGGGCTCCCTATGGCTACACCTTC. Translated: CASSLRGARAPYGYTF.

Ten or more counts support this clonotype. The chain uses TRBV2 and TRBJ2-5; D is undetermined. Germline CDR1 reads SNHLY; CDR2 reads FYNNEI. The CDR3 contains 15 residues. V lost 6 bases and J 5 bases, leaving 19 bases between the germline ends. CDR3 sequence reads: CASRTDGLTGETQYF. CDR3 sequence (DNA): TGTGCCAGCAGGACCGACGGCCTAACCGGGGAGACCCAGTACTTC.

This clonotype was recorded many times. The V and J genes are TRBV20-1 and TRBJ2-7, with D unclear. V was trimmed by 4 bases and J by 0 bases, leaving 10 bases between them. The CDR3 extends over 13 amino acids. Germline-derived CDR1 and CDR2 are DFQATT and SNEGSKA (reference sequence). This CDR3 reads CSAMNSSSYEQYF. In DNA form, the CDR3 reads TGCAGTGCTATGAACAGCAGCTCCTACGAGCAGTACTTC.

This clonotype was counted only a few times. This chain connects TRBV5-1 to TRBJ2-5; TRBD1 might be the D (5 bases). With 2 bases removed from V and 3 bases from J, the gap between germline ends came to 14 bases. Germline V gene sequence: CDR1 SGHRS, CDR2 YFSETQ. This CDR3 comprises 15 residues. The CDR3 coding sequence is TGCGCCAGCAGCTTCGGACACTTCAACGAAGAGACCCAGTACTTC. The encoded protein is CASSFGHFNEETQYF.

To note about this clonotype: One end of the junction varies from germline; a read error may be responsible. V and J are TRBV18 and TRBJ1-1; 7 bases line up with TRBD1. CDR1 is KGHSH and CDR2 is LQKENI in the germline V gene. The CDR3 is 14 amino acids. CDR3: CASSPVRTGTQAFF. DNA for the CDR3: TGTGCCAGCTCACCGGTTAGGACAGGCACGCAAGCCTTCTTT.